This T cell receptor beta chain originates from a study of blood T cells in healthy people across ages. Together with a sample-barcoded 5' primer, a J-beta primer mix was included in a second PCR lasting about 7 to 12 cycles. Using its own MiXCR run on the 5' RACE reads, TCRdb lists one record per CDR3 protein. The table includes 700,000 to 950,000 distinct CDR3 sequences, 55% to 75% detected once. This CDR3 contains 16 residues. V lost 0 bases and J lost 0, with 13 bases in between. Germline-derived CDR1 and CDR2 are DFQATT and SNEGSKA (reference sequence). Approximately 10 milliliters was the volume of peripheral blood drawn from each donor.

The specimen sequenced was blood. This clonotype was obtained from a man aged 25-40 years in good health. The rearrangement uses TRBV20-1 and TRBJ2-3; D is possibly TRBD1 or TRBD2 (5 bases each). CDR3: CSARDLRGPSTDTQYF. CDR3 nucleotide sequence: TGCAGTGCTAGAGATCTCCGGGGCCCTAGCACAGATACGCAGTATTTT.